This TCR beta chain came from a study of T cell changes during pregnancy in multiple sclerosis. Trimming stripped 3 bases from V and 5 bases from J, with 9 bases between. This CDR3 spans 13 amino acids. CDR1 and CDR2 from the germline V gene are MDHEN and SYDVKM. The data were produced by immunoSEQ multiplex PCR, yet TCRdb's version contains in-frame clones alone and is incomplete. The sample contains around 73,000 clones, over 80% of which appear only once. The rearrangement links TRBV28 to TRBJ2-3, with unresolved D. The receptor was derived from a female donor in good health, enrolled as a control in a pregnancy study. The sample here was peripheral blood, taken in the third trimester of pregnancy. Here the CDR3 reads CASSFFLVDTQYF. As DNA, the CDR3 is TGTGCCAGCAGTTTTTTCCTTGTAGATACGCAGTATTTT.